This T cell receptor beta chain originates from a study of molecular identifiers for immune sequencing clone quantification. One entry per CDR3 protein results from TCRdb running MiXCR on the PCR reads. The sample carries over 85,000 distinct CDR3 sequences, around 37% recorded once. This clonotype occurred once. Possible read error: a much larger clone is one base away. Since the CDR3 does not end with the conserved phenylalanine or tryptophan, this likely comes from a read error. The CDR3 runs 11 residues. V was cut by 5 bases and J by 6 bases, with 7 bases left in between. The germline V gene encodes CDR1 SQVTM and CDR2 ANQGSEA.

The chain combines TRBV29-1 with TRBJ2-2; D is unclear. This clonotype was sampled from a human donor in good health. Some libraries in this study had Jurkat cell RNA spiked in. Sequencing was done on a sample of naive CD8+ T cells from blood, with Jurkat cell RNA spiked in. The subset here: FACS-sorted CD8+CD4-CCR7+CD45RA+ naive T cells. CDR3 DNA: TGCAGCGTTATAAGGGCCGGGGAGCTGTTTTCT. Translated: CSVIRAGELFS.